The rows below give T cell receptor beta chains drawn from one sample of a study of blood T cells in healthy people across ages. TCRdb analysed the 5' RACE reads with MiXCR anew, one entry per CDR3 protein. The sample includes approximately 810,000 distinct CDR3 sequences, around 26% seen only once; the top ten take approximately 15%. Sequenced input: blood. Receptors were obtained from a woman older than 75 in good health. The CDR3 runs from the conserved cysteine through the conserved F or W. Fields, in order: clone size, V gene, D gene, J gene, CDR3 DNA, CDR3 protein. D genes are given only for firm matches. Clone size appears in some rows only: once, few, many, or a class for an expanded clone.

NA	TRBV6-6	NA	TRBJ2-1	TGTGCCAGCAGTCGCCGCACCGGACAGTTCAATGAGCAGTTCTTC	CASSRRTGQFNEQFF
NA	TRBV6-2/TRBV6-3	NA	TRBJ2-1	TGTGCCAGCAGTCCCCTGGGAGGGGGCGGTAGACATGAGCAGTTCTTC	CASSPLGGGGRHEQFF
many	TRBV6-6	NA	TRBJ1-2	TGTGCCAGCAGCCTGACCTTGGGGGACTATGGCTACACCTTC	CASSLTLGDYGYTF
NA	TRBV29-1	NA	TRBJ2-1	TGCAGCGTTGAAGATTCGGGCCAGAGCTCCTACAATGAGCAGTTCTTC	CSVEDSGQSSYNEQFF
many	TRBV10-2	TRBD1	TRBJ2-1	TGCGCCAGCCTTAGGGGGACAGTTGACAATGAGCAGTTCTTC	CASLRGTVDNEQFF
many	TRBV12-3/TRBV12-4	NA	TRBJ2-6	TGTGCCAGCAAACAGAATGGGGCCAACGTCCTGACTTTC	CASKQNGANVLTF
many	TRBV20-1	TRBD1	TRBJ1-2	TGCAGTGCTATGGACAGGGATGGCTACACCTTC	CSAMDRDGYTF
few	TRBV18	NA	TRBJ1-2	TGTGCCAGCTCACAAACACCGAACTATGGCTACACCTTC	CASSQTPNYGYTF
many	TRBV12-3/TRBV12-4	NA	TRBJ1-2	TGTGCCAGCAGTCCGAACTTCATTGGGAATGGCTACACCTTC	CASSPNFIGNGYTF
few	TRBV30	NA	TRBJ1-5	TGTGCCTGGAGTGTACTGCGGGGACAGCCCCAGCATTTT	CAWSVLRGQPQHF
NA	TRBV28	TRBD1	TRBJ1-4	TGTGCCAGCAAGGAATACGGCGGACAGGGGTCACGCGAAAAACTGTTTTTT	CASKEYGGQGSREKLFF
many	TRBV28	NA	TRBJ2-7	TGTGCCAGCACCGTTTTCCCTCAGCTTGAACAGGGGGGGTACGAGCAGTACTTC	CASTVFPQLEQGGYEQYF
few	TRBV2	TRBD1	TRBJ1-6	TGTGCCAGGGGACAGGGGCGGTCACCCCTCCACTTT	CARGQGRSPLHF
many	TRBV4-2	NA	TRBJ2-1	TGTGCCAGCAGCCAAGAAAGCCCTGCGGGGGCTCGGAATGAGCAGTTCTTC	CASSQESPAGARNEQFF
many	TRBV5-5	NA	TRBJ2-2	TGTGCCAGCAGCTCGGACCAGCAGGGGCTGTTTTTT	CASSSDQQGLFF
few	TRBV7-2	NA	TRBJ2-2	TGTGCCAGCAGCCAGGGGTACGGGACGAACACCGGGGAGCTGTTTTTT	CASSQGYGTNTGELFF
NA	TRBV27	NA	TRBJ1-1	TGTGCCGGCAGTTTCGGGGGTATGACTGAAGCTTTCTTT	CAGSFGGMTEAFF
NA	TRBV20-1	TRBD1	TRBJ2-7	TGCAGTGCTAGAGAAGGGACAGGGAGGAGCGAGCAGTACTTC	CSAREGTGRSEQYF
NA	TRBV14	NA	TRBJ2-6	TGTGCCAGCAGCCGTCCCTCTGGGGCCAACGTCCGGACTTTC	CASSRPSGANVRTF
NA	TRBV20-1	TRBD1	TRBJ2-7	TGCAGTGCTAGACGAGGGACAGCCGCTGTCTACGAGCAGTACTTC	CSARRGTAAVYEQYF
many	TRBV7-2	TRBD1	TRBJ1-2	TGTGCCAGCAGCTCCTCCGGGACAGGAGGCTACACCTTC	CASSSSGTGGYTF
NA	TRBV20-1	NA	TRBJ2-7	TGCAGTACTAGACCAGACTCAGGCTCCTACAATGAGCAGTACTTC	CSTRPDSGSYNEQYF
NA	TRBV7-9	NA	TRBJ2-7	TGTGCCAGCAGCCGGGGCGGGGATTACGAGCAGTACTTC	CASSRGGDYEQYF
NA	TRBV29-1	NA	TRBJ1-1	TGCAGCGTTGAGAGGTCGGTGAACACTGAAGCTTTCTTT	CSVERSVNTEAFF
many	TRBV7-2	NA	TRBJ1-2	TGTGCCAGCAGCTCGAGGAACCCAGCCCTCTATGGCTACACCTTC	CASSSRNPALYGYTF
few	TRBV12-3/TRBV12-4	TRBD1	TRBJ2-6	TGTGCCAGCAGTCTCTTCACAGGGGCATCTGGGGCCAACGTCCTGACTTTC	CASSLFTGASGANVLTF
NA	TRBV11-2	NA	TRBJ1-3	TGTGCCAGCAGGGAGAGCTCTGGAAACACCATATATTTT	CASRESSGNTIYF
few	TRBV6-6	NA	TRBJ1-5	TGTGCCAGCAGTTACCGGAGGGGCAGGGTGATTGATCAGCCCCAGCATTTT	CASSYRRGRVIDQPQHF
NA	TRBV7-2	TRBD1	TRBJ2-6	TGTGCCAGCAGCTTAGAACAGGGGGACTGGGCCAACGTCCTGACTTTC	CASSLEQGDWANVLTF
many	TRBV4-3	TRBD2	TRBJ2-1	TGCGCCAGCAGCCAAGGCGGGGGGCTGGCTTACAATGAGCAGTTCTTC	CASSQGGGLAYNEQFF
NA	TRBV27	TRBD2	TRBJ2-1	TGTGCCGGCAGCCGCCAGCGGGGGGCCAACAATGAGCAGTTCTTC	CAGSRQRGANNEQFF
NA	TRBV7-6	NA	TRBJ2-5	TGTGCCAGCAACCTAGGAGAACATGGAGAGACCCAGTACTTC	CASNLGEHGETQYF
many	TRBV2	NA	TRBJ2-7	TGTGCCAGCAGTGAACGAACATACGAGCAGTACTTC	CASSERTYEQYF
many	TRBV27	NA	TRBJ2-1	TGTGCCAGCAGTTTCTTGACTGGCCGCTACGATGAGCAGTTCTTC	CASSFLTGRYDEQFF
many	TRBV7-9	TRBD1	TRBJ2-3	TGTGCCAGCAGCCGGACCGGACAGGCAGGCACAGATACGCAGTATTTT	CASSRTGQAGTDTQYF
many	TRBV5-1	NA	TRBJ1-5	TGCGCCAGCAGACCGGGGTCGGGGAATAGCAATCAGCCCCAGCATTTT	CASRPGSGNSNQPQHF
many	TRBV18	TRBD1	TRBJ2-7	TGTGCCAGCTCACCATCCGGAGGACAGGGCTCCTACGAGCAGTACTTC	CASSPSGGQGSYEQYF
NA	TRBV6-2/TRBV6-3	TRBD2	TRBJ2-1	TGTGCCAGCAGGACGGGGGGGGGTCCCTACAATGAGCAGTTCTTC	CASRTGGGPYNEQFF
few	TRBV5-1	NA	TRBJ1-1	TGCGCCAGCAGGCAGGGTGGCAAGGACACTGAAGCTTTCTTT	CASRQGGKDTEAFF
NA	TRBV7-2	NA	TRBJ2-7	TGTGCCAGCAGGACCGGAGACCTGACCTACGAGCAGTACTTC	CASRTGDLTYEQYF
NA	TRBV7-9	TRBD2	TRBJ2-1	TGTGTCAGCAGCTTTATTTCGGCGGGAGGTCTTGAGCAGTTCTTC	CVSSFISAGGLEQFF
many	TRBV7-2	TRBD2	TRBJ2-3	TGTGCCAGCAGCTTGTCTAGCGGGGGTTACGATACGCAGTATTTT	CASSLSSGGYDTQYF
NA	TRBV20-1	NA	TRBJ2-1	TGCAGTGCTAGTGGGGGGACAAGCTCCTACAATGAGCAGTTCTTC	CSASGGTSSYNEQFF
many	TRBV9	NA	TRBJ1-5	TGTGCCAGCAGCGTAGATGGGAGCAATCAGCCCCAGCATTTT	CASSVDGSNQPQHF
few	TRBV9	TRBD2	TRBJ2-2	TGTGCCAGCAGCTGGACTAGCGGGGGGGCCGGCACCGGGGAGCTGTTTTTT	CASSWTSGGAGTGELFF
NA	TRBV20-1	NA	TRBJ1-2	TGCAGTGCTTCCATGGGGGGGAAGGGCTACACCTTC	CSASMGGKGYTF
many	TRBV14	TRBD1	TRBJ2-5	TGTGCCAGCAGCCATCCCAAGATAGCCGGGACAGCCCAAGAGACCCAGTACTTC	CASSHPKIAGTAQETQYF
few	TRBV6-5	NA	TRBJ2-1	TGTGCCAGCAGTTATGGGCTCTACAATGAGCAGTTCTTC	CASSYGLYNEQFF
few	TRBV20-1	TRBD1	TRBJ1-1	TGCAGTGCTAGAGAGGACAGGGGGCTGATGGGCACTGAAGCTTTCTTT	CSAREDRGLMGTEAFF
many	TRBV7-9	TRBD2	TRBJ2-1	TGTGCCAGCAGCTTACGAAGGCGGGGGGGCAAGGGCAATGAGCAGTTCTTC	CASSLRRRGGKGNEQFF
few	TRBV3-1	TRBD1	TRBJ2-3	TGTGCCAGCAGGAACAGGGGGGAAGTGTCGCAGTATTTT	CASRNRGEVSQYF
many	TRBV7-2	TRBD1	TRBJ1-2	TGTGCCAGCAGCGCTCCGGGACAGGGGGCGCATGGCTATGGCTACACCTTC	CASSAPGQGAHGYGYTF